This TCR beta chain was identified during a study of regulatory T cells in long-lasting Graves disease. With iRepertoire HTBI primers and Arm-PCR of CDR3 regions, TCR beta libraries were built. TCRdb re-called the multiplex PCR reads through MiXCR, storing one row per CDR3 protein. Of hundreds of thousands of distinct CDR3 sequences listed, around 17% were seen once; the top ten hold about 20%. CDR1 is GTSNPN and CDR2 is SVGIG in the germline V gene (reference sequence). Trimming pared 5 bases from V and 3 bases from J, leaving 20 bases between. The CDR3 contains 16 residues. This clonotype was picked up a small number of times. Time point here: newly diagnosed GD, antithyroid drugs for less than 3 months. Researchers made the TCR library from RNA that was extracted from PBMCs. This sample also belongs to another study, concerning T cells in Graves' hyperthyroidism and ophthalmopathy.

The chain links TRBV30 to TRBJ1-5; the D gene is possibly TRBD1 (5 bases). The source of this sequence is a woman younger than 45 with Graves disease. The input for sequencing was peripheral blood mononuclear cells (PBMCs), taken at new diagnosis, from a patient treated with antithyroid drugs. The chain's CDR3 is CAWASALGGNNQPQHF. DNA for the CDR3: TGTGCCTGGGCGTCCGCACTGGGGGGGAACAATCAGCCCCAGCATTTT.